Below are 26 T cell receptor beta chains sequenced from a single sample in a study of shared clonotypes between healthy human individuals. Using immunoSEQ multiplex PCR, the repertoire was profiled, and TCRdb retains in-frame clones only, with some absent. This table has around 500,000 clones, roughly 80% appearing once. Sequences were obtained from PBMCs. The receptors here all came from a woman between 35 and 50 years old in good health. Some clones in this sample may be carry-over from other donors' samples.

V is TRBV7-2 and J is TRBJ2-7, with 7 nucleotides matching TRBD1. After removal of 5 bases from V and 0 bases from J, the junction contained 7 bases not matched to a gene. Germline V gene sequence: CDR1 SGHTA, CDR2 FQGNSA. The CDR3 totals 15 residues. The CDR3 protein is CASSRDSPYSYEQYF. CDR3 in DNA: TGTGCCAGCAGCCGGGACAGCCCTTACTCCTACGAGCAGTACTTC.

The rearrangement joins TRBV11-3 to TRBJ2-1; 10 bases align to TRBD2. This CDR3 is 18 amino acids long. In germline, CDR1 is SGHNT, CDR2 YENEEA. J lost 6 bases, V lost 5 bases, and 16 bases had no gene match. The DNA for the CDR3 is TGTGCCAGCAGCCCCCGATTCGGGGGACTAGCGAGAACCAATGAGCAGTTCTTC. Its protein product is CASSPRFGGLARTNEQFF.

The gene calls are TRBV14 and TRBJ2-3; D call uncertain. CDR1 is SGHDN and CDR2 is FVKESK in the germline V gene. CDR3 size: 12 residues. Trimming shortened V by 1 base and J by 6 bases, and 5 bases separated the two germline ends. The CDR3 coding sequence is TGTGCCAGCAGCCAAGTTCGGGATACGCAGTATTTT. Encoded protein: CASSQVRDTQYF.

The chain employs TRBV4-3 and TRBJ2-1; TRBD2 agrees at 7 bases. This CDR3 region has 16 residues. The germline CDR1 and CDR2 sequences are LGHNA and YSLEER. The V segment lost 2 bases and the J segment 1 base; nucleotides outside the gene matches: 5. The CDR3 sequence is CASSQTIAGSYNEQFF. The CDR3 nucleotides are TGCGCCAGCAGCCAAACCATAGCGGGTTCCTACAATGAGCAGTTCTTC.

For the CDR3, the DNA is TGTGCCAGCAGCTTAAGGGAGGGGACTAAGAAAGAGACCCAGTACTTC. It translates to CASSLREGTKKETQYF. The chain is built from TRBV7-9 and TRBJ2-5; 7 bases map to TRBD2. CDR3 size: 16 residues. J gave up 3 bases and V 2 bases, and 9 bases lay outside the gene matches. Germline lookup yields CDR1 SEHNR and CDR2 FQNEAQ (reference sequence).

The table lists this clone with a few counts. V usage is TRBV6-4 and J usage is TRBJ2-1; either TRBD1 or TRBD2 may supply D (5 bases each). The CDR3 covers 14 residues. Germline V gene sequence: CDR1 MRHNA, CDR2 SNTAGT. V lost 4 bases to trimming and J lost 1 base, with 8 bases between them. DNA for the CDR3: TGTGCCAGCAGTGGTGAGGGGTCCTACAATGAGCAGTTCTTC. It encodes CASSGEGSYNEQFF.

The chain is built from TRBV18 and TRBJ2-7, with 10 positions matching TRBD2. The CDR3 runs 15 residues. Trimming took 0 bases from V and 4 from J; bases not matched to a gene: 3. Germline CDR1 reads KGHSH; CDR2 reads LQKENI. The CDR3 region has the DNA TGTGCCAGCTCACCACCTCTTAGCGGGAGGTACGAGCAGTACTTC. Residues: CASSPPLSGRYEQYF.

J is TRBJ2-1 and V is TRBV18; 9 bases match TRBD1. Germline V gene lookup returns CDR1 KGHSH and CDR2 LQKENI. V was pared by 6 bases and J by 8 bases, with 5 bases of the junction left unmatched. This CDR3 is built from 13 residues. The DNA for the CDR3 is TGTGCCAGCTCCAAGACAGGGGGTCATGAGCAGTTCTTC. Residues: CASSKTGGHEQFF.

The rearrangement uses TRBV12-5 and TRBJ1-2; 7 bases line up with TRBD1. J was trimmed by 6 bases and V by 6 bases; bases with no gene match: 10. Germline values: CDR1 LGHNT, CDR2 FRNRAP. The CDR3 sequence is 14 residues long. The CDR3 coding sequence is TGTGCTAGTGGCGGTACAGGGGAGGGAAATGGCTACACCTTC. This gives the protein CASGGTGEGNGYTF. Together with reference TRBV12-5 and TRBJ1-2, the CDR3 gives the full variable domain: DARVTQTPRHKVTEMGQEVTMRCQPILGHNTVFWYRQTMMQGLELLAYFRNRAPLDDSGMPKDRFSAEMPDATLATLKIQPSEPRDSAVYFCASGGTGEGNGYTFGSGTRLTVV.

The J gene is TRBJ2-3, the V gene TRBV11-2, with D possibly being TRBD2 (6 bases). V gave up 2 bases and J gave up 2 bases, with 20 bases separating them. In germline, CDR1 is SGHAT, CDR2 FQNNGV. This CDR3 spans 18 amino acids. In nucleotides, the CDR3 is TGTGCCAGCAGCTTAAGCGGGTCAAACATCGGGGACACAGATACGCAGTATTTT. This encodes CASSLSGSNIGDTDTQYF.

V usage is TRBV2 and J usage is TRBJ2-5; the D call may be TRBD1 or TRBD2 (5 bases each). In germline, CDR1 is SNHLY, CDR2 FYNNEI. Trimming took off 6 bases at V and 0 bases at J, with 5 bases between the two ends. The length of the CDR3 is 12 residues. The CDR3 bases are TGTGCCAGCAGGGGGGACCAAGAGACCCAGTACTTC. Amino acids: CASRGDQETQYF.

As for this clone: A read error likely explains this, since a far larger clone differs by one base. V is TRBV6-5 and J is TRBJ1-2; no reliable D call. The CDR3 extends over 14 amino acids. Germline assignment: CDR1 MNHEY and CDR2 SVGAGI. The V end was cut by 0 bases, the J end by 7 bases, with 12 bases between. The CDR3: CASSYSSVVRGYTF. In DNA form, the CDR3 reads TGTGCCAGCAGTTACTCATCAGTGGTACGTGGCTACACCTTC.

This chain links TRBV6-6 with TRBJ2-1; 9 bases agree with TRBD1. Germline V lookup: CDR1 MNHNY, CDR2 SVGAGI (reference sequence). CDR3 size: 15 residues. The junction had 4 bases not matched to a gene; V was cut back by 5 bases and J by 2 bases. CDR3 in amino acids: CASSLRQGAYNEQFF. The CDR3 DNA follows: TGTGCCAGCAGTCTACGACAGGGGGCCTACAATGAGCAGTTCTTC.

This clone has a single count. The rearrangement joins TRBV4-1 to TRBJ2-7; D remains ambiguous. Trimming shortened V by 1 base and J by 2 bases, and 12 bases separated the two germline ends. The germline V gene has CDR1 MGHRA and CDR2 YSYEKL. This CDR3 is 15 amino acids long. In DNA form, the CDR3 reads TGCGCCAGCAGCCAAGTTTCTAGTTACGCCTACGAGCAGTACTTC. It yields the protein CASSQVSSYAYEQYF.

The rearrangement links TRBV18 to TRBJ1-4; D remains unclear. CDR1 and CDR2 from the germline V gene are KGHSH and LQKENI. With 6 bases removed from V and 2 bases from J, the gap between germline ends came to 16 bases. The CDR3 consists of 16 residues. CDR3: CASSHYVSGTNEKLFF. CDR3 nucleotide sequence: TGTGCCAGCTCGCATTACGTATCAGGCACTAATGAAAAACTGTTTTTT.

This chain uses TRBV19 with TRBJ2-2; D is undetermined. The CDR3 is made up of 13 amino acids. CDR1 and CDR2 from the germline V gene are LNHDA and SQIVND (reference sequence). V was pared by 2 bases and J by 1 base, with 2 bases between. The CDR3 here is CASSIQNTGELFF. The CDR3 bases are TGTGCCAGTAGTATACAGAACACCGGGGAGCTGTTTTTT.

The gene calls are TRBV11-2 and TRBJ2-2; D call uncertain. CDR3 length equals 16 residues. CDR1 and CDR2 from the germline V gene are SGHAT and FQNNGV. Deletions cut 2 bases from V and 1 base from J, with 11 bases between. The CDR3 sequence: CASSLIVQKNTGELFF. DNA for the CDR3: TGTGCCAGCAGCTTAATCGTACAGAAGAACACCGGGGAGCTGTTTTTT.

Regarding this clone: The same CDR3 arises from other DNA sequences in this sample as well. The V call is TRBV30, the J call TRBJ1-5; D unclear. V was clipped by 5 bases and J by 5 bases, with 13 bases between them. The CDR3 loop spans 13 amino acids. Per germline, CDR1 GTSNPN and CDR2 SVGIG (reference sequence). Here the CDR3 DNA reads TGTGCCTGGTCCACGTGGGCCGATCAGCCCCAGCATTTT. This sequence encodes CAWSTWADQPQHF.

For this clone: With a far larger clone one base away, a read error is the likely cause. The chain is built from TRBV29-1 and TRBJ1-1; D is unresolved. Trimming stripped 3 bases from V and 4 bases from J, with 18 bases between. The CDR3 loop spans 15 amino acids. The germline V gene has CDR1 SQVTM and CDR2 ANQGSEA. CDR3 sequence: CSVDKEEIGITEAFF. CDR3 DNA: TGCAGCGTTGATAAAGAAGAGATTGGGATCACTGAAGCTTTCTTT. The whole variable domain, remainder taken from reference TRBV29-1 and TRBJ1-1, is SAVISQKPSRDICQRGTSLTIQCQVDSQVTMMFWYRQQPGQSLTLIATANQGSEATYESGFVIDKFPISRPNLTFSTLTVSNMSPEDSSIYLCSVDKEEIGITEAFFGQGTRLTVV.

CDR3 nucleotide sequence: TGTGCCAGTAGTGCCGGGGCACAGAGTACGCAGTATTTT. As protein: CASSAGAQSTQYF. V and J are TRBV19 and TRBJ2-3; tentatively, D is TRBD1 or TRBD2 (5 bases each). V dropped 5 bases and J dropped 8 bases, with 14 bases sitting between them. CDR3 length: 13 residues. Germline assignment: CDR1 LNHDA and CDR2 SQIVND (reference sequence). Looking up the rest from reference TRBV19 and TRBJ2-3 gives the full variable domain: DGGITQSPKYLFRKEGQNVTLSCEQNLNHDAMYWYRQDPGQGLRLIYYSQIVNDFQKGDIAEGYSVSREKKESFPLTVTSAQKNPTAFYLCASSAGAQSTQYFGPGTRLTVL.

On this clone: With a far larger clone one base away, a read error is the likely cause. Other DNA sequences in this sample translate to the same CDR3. The CDR3 loop reads CASRLRPGDSPSTDTQYF. DNA of the CDR3: TGTGCCAGCCGACTTAGGCCTGGGGACAGTCCTAGCACAGATACGCAGTATTTT. J is TRBJ2-3 and V is TRBV7-9, with TRBD1 matching 7 bases. This CDR3 has 18 amino acids. Trimming at V came to 8 bases and at J to 0 bases, leaving 17 bases not matched to a gene. Looked up from germline, CDR1 is SEHNR and CDR2 is FQNEAQ (reference sequence).

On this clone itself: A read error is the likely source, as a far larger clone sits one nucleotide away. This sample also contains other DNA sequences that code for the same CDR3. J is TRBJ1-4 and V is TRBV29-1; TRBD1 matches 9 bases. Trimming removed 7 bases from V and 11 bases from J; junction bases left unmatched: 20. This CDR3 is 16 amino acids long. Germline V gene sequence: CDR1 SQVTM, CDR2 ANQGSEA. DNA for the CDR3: TGCAGCGGTCCTCTCCGCCGGGACAGGGAGGACGAGAAACTGTTTTTT. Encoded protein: CSGPLRRDREDEKLFF.

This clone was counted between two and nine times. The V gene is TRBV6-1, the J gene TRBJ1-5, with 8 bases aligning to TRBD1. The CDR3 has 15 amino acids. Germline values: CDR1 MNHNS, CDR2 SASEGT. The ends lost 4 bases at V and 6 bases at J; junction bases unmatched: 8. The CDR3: CASSGLQGAGQPQHF. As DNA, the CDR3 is TGTGCCAGCAGTGGTCTTCAGGGGGCCGGTCAGCCCCAGCATTTT.

CDR3 residues: CSVGREQFF. CDR3 in DNA: TGCAGCGTTGGTCGGGAGCAGTTCTTC. The chain has TRBV29-1 and TRBJ2-1; D ambiguous. This CDR3 contains 9 residues. Between the trimmed V and J ends, which lost 4 bases and 10 bases, there was a span of 5 bases. In germline, CDR1 is SQVTM, CDR2 ANQGSEA.

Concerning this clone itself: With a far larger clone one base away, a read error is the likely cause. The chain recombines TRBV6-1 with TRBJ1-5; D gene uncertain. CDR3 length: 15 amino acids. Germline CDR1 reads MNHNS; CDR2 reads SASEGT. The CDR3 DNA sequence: TGTGCCAGCACTGCCCTCCTGGGTTCGAATCAGCCCCGGCATTTT. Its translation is CASTALLGSNQPRHF.

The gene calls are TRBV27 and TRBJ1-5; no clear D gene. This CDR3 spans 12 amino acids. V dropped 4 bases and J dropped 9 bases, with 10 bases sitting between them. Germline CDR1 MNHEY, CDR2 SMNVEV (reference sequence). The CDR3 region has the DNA TGTGCCAGCAGTTCAAACTGGGGGCCCCAGCATTTT. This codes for CASSSNWGPQHF.